This passage covers 18 T cell receptor beta chains from one sample sequenced in a study of cytomegalovirus exposure and HLA in healthy donors. The PCR was carried out with 60 Vbeta primers and 13 Jbeta primers. Repertoires were generated with immunoSEQ multiplex PCR, while TCRdb's copy carries only in-frame clones and drops some. Of 55,000 to 70,000 clones listed, roughly 80% are singletons. Material: PBMCs. These receptors came from a male donor in good health and CMV-seropositive.

This clone has just a few counts. Other nucleotide sequences from this sample produce the same CDR3. The V and J genes are TRBV18 and TRBJ1-2; D gene unclear. Germline loops: CDR1 KGHSH, CDR2 LQKENI. The germline V and J ends were trimmed by 0 bases and 1 base, with 6 bases remaining between them. The CDR3 contains 14 residues. CDR3 DNA: TGTGCCAGCTCACCACCGGTAGTTAACTATGGCTACACCTTC. As protein: CASSPPVVNYGYTF.

This clone has a single count. This chain uses TRBV6-1 with TRBJ2-2, with 9 bases matching TRBD1. V was pared by 4 bases and J by 0 bases, with 9 bases of the junction left unmatched. The CDR3 is 18 amino acids. Per germline, CDR1 MNHNS and CDR2 SASEGT. The CDR3 nucleotides read TGTGCCAGCAGTGCCCGGACAGGGGCGCGAACGAACACCGGGGAGCTGTTTTTT. Encoded protein: CASSARTGARTNTGELFF.

A few counts support this clone. This chain links TRBV6-5 with TRBJ2-2, with D unresolved. The CDR3 spans 14 residues. Germline V lookup: CDR1 MNHEY, CDR2 SVGAGI. Trimming removed 2 bases from V and 13 bases from J, with 17 bases in between. CDR3 in amino acids: CASSYTIHVPGLFF. CDR3 DNA sequence: TGTGCCAGCAGTTACACGATCCATGTTCCCGGGCTGTTTTTT.

CDR3 amino acids: CAWLQGYTEAFF. The CDR3 DNA sequence: TGTGCCTGGCTTCAGGGCTACACTGAAGCTTTCTTT. The rearrangement joins TRBV30 to TRBJ1-1, with D possibly matching TRBD1 (5 bases). Trimming took off 5 bases at V and 3 bases at J, with 10 bases between the two ends. Germline-derived CDR1 and CDR2 are GTSNPN and SVGIG (reference sequence). CDR3 length: 12 amino acids.

The V and J genes are TRBV12-1 and TRBJ1-5; the table assigns TRBD1, which was not confirmed against the DNA. TRBV12-1 is shown as a pseudogene. This CDR3 is built from 13 residues. The CDR3 spells CASSLQGNQPQHF. The CDR3 DNA sequence: TGTGCCAGCAGCCTACAGGGTAATCAGCCCCAGCATTTT.

The V gene is TRBV7-2, the J gene TRBJ2-1; D possibly corresponds to TRBD1 (6 bases). Germline V CDR1 and CDR2: SGHTA, FQGNSA. The V end lost 6 bases, the J end lost 7 bases, and 10 bases lay between the germline ends. CDR3 length equals 12 residues. Here the CDR3 reads CASSEQGNEQFF. CDR3 bases: TGTGCCAGCAGTGAACAGGGAAATGAGCAGTTCTTC. The entire variable domain, with the rest obtained from reference TRBV7-2 and TRBJ2-1, is as follows: GAGVSQSPSNKVTEKGKDVELRCDPISGHTALYWYRQSLGQGLEFLIYFQGNSAPDKSGLPSDRFSAERTGGSVSTLTIQRTQQEDSAVYLCASSEQGNEQFFGPGTRLTVL.

The sample holds a few counts of this clone. The gene calls are TRBV19 and TRBJ1-5; 11 positions match TRBD1. The CDR3 is 14 amino acids. Germline V gives CDR1 LNHDA, CDR2 SQIVND (reference sequence). The trim removed 2 bases at V and 11 bases at J, leaving 5 bases unmatched. The chain's CDR3 is CASSIPAGQGAQHF. DNA for the CDR3: TGTGCCAGTAGTATACCGGCGGGACAGGGGGCCCAGCATTTT.

The chain carries TRBV11-2 and TRBJ1-1; D is perhaps TRBD1 (5 bases). V dropped 4 bases and J dropped 1 base, with 10 bases sitting between them. Germline CDR1 is SGHAT and CDR2 is FQNNGV. The length of the CDR3 is 14 residues. CDR3 in DNA: TGTGCCAGCAGCTCGGGACTTCAGAACACTGAAGCTTTCTTT. Amino acids: CASSSGLQNTEAFF.

The V call is TRBV5-1, the J call TRBJ2-7; TRBD2 matches 11 bases. Trimming at V came to 0 bases and at J to 6 bases, leaving 5 bases not matched to a gene. CDR1 is SGHRS and CDR2 is YFSETQ in the germline V gene. The CDR3 consists of 15 residues. CDR3 DNA: TGCGCCAGCAGCTTGGAACCGGGACTAGCGGCCGAGCAGTACTTC. Translating gives CASSLEPGLAAEQYF.

The chain employs TRBV4-3 and TRBJ1-4; possible D gene TRBD1, 6 bases. Germline CDR1 reads LGHNA; CDR2 reads YSLEER. Trimming removed 3 bases from V and 8 bases from J, with 10 bases in between. This CDR3 is 13 amino acids long. The chain's CDR3 is CASSQGAWEKLFF. The CDR3 DNA reads as TGCGCCAGCAGCCAGGGGGCTTGGGAAAAACTGTTTTTT.

With regard to this clone: The sample holds other DNA sequences that translate to the same CDR3. The genes are TRBV5-1 and TRBJ2-3; D is perhaps TRBD2 (6 bases). V gave up 4 bases and J gave up 0 bases, with 12 bases separating them. CDR1 is SGHRS and CDR2 is YFSETQ in the germline V gene. CDR3 length: 15 residues. The CDR3: CASSPGGTSTDTQYF. The CDR3 DNA reads as TGCGCCAGCAGCCCCGGGGGAACTAGCACAGATACGCAGTATTTT.

The chain employs TRBV30 and TRBJ1-2, with D possibly TRBD1 on 6 matching bases. The V and J ends lost 3 bases and 6 bases respectively, with 11 bases between them. The CDR3 has 12 residues. Germline V gives CDR1 GTSNPN, CDR2 SVGIG (reference sequence). CDR3 amino acids: CAWRTAGDGYTF. The CDR3 DNA reads TGTGCCTGGAGGACTGCAGGGGATGGCTACACCTTC.

The chain uses TRBV28 and TRBJ2-5, with D possibly matching TRBD1 (5 bases). Germline lookup yields CDR1 MDHEN and CDR2 SYDVKM. V shed 5 bases and J shed 4 bases, with 14 bases lying between them. There are 14 residues in the CDR3. CDR3 amino acids: CASSLPGALETQYF. CDR3 nucleotides: TGTGCCAGCAGTCTTCCTGGGGCCCTAGAGACCCAGTACTTC.

This clone has more than one count but fewer than ten. The rearrangement uses TRBV11-2 and TRBJ2-5, with TRBD2 identical over 12 bases. V lost 5 bases to trimming and J lost 5 bases; unmatched junction nucleotides: 9. In germline, CDR1 is SGHAT, CDR2 FQNNGV. This CDR3 is built from 16 residues. Here the CDR3 DNA reads TGTGCCAGCAGCGGGTCACTAGCGGGGGGTCGGGAGACCCAGTACTTC. Protein: CASSGSLAGGRETQYF.

This rearrangement joins TRBV5-8 to TRBJ2-5; 9 bases are a match to TRBD1. The CDR3 runs 16 residues. With V trimmed by 3 bases and J by 1 base, 7 bases remained unmatched. Germline values: CDR1 SGHTS, CDR2 YDEGEE. The CDR3 spells CASSSGQGHTQETQYF. The CDR3 DNA follows: TGTGCCAGCAGCTCCGGACAGGGGCACACCCAAGAGACCCAGTACTTC.

The chain links TRBV5-6 to TRBJ2-1; D unresolved. The V end lost 6 bases, the J end lost 1 base, and 11 bases lay between the germline ends. Germline values: CDR1 SGHDT, CDR2 YYEEEE. The CDR3 contains 14 residues. Here the CDR3 reads CASTSAASYNEQFF. Written as DNA, the CDR3 is TGTGCCAGCACCTCGGCGGCATCCTACAATGAGCAGTTCTTC.

This clone appeared a single time. V usage is TRBV7-6 and J usage is TRBJ1-1; 7 bases fit TRBD1. This CDR3 is 14 amino acids long. Germline values: CDR1 SGHVS, CDR2 FNYEAQ. Trimming at V came to 2 bases and at J to 3 bases, leaving 3 bases not matched to a gene. The CDR3 DNA sequence: TGTGCCAGCAGCTTACACACAGGGGACACTGAAGCTTTCTTT. The encoded protein is CASSLHTGDTEAFF.

This clone showed up just a few times. The chain carries TRBV5-3 and TRBJ1-4; TRBD1 is a possible D gene (5 bases). TRBV5-3 counts as an open reading frame of uncertain function. V was clipped by 4 bases and J by 5 bases, with 9 bases between them. The CDR3 is made up of 13 amino acids. The CDR3 region is CARSLNRNEKLFF. The CDR3, as DNA: TGTGCCAGAAGCCTTAACAGGAATGAAAAACTGTTTTTT.